This entry is about one T cell receptor beta chain. Its antigen remains unidentified. The germline V gene has CDR1 MGHRA and CDR2 YSYEKL. After removal of 1 base from V and 2 bases from J, the junction contained 8 bases not matched to a gene. This CDR3 is 16 amino acids long. This entry is derived from a study of identifying expanded T cells in peripheral blood. Points from the study as a whole: Across healthy donors, higher total template counts meant significantly greater approximately two-week count variance. Over two and four weeks, about 16 and 19 clones changed, versus around 1.2 between replicates.

Only in-frame clones appear in the TCRdb table, and some are missing; sequencing was by immunoSEQ multiplex PCR. The sample includes 90,000 to 100,000 clones, about 88% of them seen just once. No infections or other immune events were documented during collection. The sample consisted of blood. The rearrangement uses TRBV4-1 and TRBJ2-7; 7 positions match TRBD2. The sequence was collected from a person aged 18 to 75 in good health. The CDR3 is CASSQGRGREAYEQYF. The CDR3 DNA is TGCGCCAGCAGCCAAGGCCGAGGGAGGGAGGCCTACGAGCAGTACTTC.